The 11 T cell receptor beta chains listed next were all sequenced from one sample in a study of T cells after posttransplantation cyclophosphamide. Produced via immunoSEQ multiplex PCR; TCRdb's table is partial and in-frame only. The sample records 17,000 or so clones, almost 95% being singletons. Busulfan-fludarabine conditioning, marrow transplant, and cyclophosphamide on days +3 and +4 were administered. Here the sequenced sample was CD4+ T cells sorted from blood, taken after allogeneic stem cell transplant with posttransplant cyclophosphamide. The receptors here all came from a male patient over 55 who received an allogeneic stem cell transplant from a related donor and was CMV-positive. The T cells may come from the graft donor.

This clone was observed a few times. The chain recombines TRBV5-1 with TRBJ2-3, with 9 positions matching TRBD2. Germline V lookup: CDR1 SGHRS, CDR2 YFSETQ. J gave up 5 bases and V 7 bases, and 14 bases lay outside the gene matches. The length of the CDR3 is 16 residues. The chain's CDR3 is CASVATPAGGRDTQYF. In DNA, the CDR3 is TGCGCCAGCGTAGCGACCCCAGCGGGGGGTAGAGATACGCAGTATTTT.

This clone occurred once. The rearrangement uses TRBV5-4 and TRBJ2-4, with TRBD1 as a possible D gene (5 bases). Per germline, CDR1 SGHNT and CDR2 YYREEE (reference sequence). V lost 4 bases and J 15 bases, leaving 20 bases between the germline ends. The CDR3 runs 13 residues. In nucleotides, the CDR3 is TGTGCCAGCAGCCCCCGACAGTCTCCAAGGACGTACTTC. Translated, it gives CASSPRQSPRTYF. Full variable domain (remainder filled in from reference TRBV5-4 and TRBJ2-4): ETGVTQSPTHLIKTRGQQVTLRCSSQSGHNTVSWYQQALGQGPQFIFQYYREEENGRGNFPPRFSGLQFPNYSSELNVNALELDDSALYLCASSPRQSPRTYFGAGTRLSVL.

This chain links TRBV25-1 with TRBJ2-2; D possibly corresponds to TRBD2 (6 bases). V was cut by 6 bases and J by 7 bases, with 18 bases left in between. Germline V gene data show CDR1 as MGHDK and CDR2 as SYGVNS. The CDR3 length is 15 residues. The CDR3 DNA sequence: TGTGCCAGCAGACAAGACACCCTCGGGGGCGGGGAGCTGTTTTTT. Its translation: CASRQDTLGGGELFF.

This CDR3 reads CAWTTRTGPNEKLFF. DNA of the CDR3: TGTGCCTGGACCACTCGAACAGGACCTAATGAAAAACTGTTTTTT. The chain couples TRBV30 to TRBJ1-4; D is possibly TRBD1 (5 bases). The CDR3 loop spans 15 amino acids. The V gene's germline CDR1 is GTSNPN and CDR2 SVGIG (reference sequence). Deletions cut 4 bases from V and 3 bases from J, with 15 bases between.

The chain combines TRBV29-1 with TRBJ2-5; TRBD1 is a possible D gene (5 bases). CDR1 and CDR2 (germline): SQVTM, ANQGSEA. V was cut by 7 bases and J by 4 bases, with 16 bases left in between. The CDR3 is 13 residues long. Written as DNA, the CDR3 is TGCAGCGCCCCTCCGAAAGGGGCAGAGACCCAGTACTTC. This sequence encodes CSAPPKGAETQYF.

This chain connects TRBV6-5 to TRBJ2-5; TRBD2 is a possible D gene (5 bases). Germline V lookup: CDR1 MNHEY, CDR2 SVGAGI. The germline V and J ends were trimmed by 0 bases and 4 bases, with 6 bases remaining between them. The length of the CDR3 is 13 residues. The CDR3: CASSYSGVETQYF. In DNA form, the CDR3 reads TGTGCCAGCAGTTACTCGGGAGTAGAGACCCAGTACTTC.

The J gene is TRBJ2-7, the V gene TRBV7-2; possible D gene TRBD1, 5 bases. The CDR3 length is 17 residues. Per the germline V gene, CDR1 is SGHTA and CDR2 is FQGNSA. Trimming shortened V by 1 base and J by 1 base, and 17 bases separated the two germline ends. This CDR3 reads CASSLGYGARVSYEQYF. The CDR3 coding sequence is TGTGCCAGCAGCTTAGGTTATGGGGCACGGGTTTCCTACGAGCAGTACTTC.

This rearrangement joins TRBV11-2 to TRBJ2-3, with 8 nucleotides matching TRBD1. CDR3 length equals 15 residues. With V trimmed by 2 bases and J by 5 bases, 6 bases remained unmatched. Per the germline V gene, CDR1 is SGHAT and CDR2 is FQNNGV. The CDR3 sequence: CASSLTGQGLDTQYF. CDR3 in DNA: TGTGCCAGCAGCTTAACCGGACAGGGATTAGATACGCAGTATTTT.

This clone was found a few times. The chain carries TRBV5-5 and TRBJ1-4; TRBD1 is a possible D gene (6 bases). CDR1 SGHKS and CDR2 YYEKEE come from the germline V gene (reference sequence). The germline V and J ends were trimmed by 6 bases and 6 bases, with 18 bases remaining between them. The CDR3 has 15 residues. The DNA for the CDR3 is TGTGCCAGCAACCGGCGGGGGGGCGCGGATGAAAAACTGTTTTTT. Residues: CASNRRGGADEKLFF.

Comment on this clone: The junction does not match germline at one end; this may be a read error. Written as DNA, the CDR3 is TGTGCCAGCAGTCCCCCCGACAGCTCCGATAATTCACCCCTCCACTTT. This sequence encodes CASSPPDSSDNSPLHF. The rearrangement joins TRBV28 to TRBJ1-6; perhaps TRBD1 as D (5 bases). The CDR3 totals 16 residues. CDR1 and CDR2 (germline): MDHEN, SYDVKM.

The J gene is TRBJ2-5, the V gene TRBV7-2; 8 nucleotides align to TRBD2. The CDR3 loop spans 16 amino acids. After removal of 5 bases from V and 1 base from J, the junction contained 9 bases not matched to a gene. In germline, CDR1 is SGHTA, CDR2 FQGNSA. Here the CDR3 DNA reads TGTGCCAGCAGCCCTCAGCGGGGGATAATCCAAGAGACCCAGTACTTC. It translates to CASSPQRGIIQETQYF.